This T cell receptor beta chain is drawn from a study of early stage breast cancer tumors. General study points: Enriched TCRB sequences shared across patients were mostly commonly generated sequences. Blood repertoires resembled normal breast more than tumor.

Germline V CDR1 and CDR2: KGHSH, LQKENI. This CDR3 is built from 11 residues. V was pared by 5 bases and J by 7 bases, with 5 bases between. This clone was seen just once. Its antigen is undetermined. Measured with immunoSEQ multiplex PCR; TCRdb has only the in-frame clones, and not every one. The sample holds about 41,000 clones, about 78% seen once. What was sequenced was blood. This chain joins TRBV18 and TRBJ2-2; D remains unclear. The clonotype comes from a person between 45 and 65 years old with breast cancer. The CDR3 sequence: CASSENGELFF. The CDR3 DNA is TGTGCCAGCTCAGAGAACGGGGAGCTGTTTTTT.